The T cell receptor (beta chain) under discussion was sequenced for a study of CXCR3-negative and CXCR3-positive naive CD8 T cells. The overall study: The TRB read total, approximately 150 million, broke down to about 1.5 +/- 0.3 million reads per library. Findings and caveats of the study: Naive cells positive for CXCR3 carried more hydrophobic TRB CDR3s than CXCR3-negative ones. Naive subsets expressed similar surface CD5; TRB CDR3 features served to infer TCR strength. In naive cells, CXCR3-negative and CXCR3-positive subsets had similar TRBV-TRBJ usage; memory cells differed.

In germline, CDR1 is KGHDR, CDR2 SFDVKD. The CDR3 extends over 14 amino acids. CD45RO-CCR7+CD27+CD95- marked naive CD8+ T cells. With respect to this clonotype: Its antigen remains unknown.

TRB cDNA was prepared as libraries by UMI-labeled 5' RACE. TCRdb reprocessed the 5' RACE reads; each CDR3 protein has one entry and no DNA is given. The ten most abundant clones cover around 0.5% of a sample with 49,000 or so distinct CDR3 sequences. Material for sequencing was naive CXCR3+ CD8+ T cells from blood. Subset indicated: CD45RO-CCR7+CD27+CD95- naive CD8+ T cells expressing CXCR3 (TNR3+). The chain has TRBV24-1 and TRBJ2-5; there is no DNA to check the TCRdb D call of TRBD2. The sequence came from a human donor in good health. Some clones in this sample may be carry-over from other donors' samples. CDR3 residues: CATSDWDLQETQYF.